The 14 T cell receptor beta chains listed next were all sequenced from one sample in a study of blood T cell repertoires in COVID-19. This table comes from immunoSEQ multiplex PCR, and its TCRdb copy is limited to in-frame clones, with some not included. This table has some 120,000 clones, over 80% appearing once. Sequenced input: peripheral blood. All receptors derive from a man aged 65-85 years with acute or convalescent COVID-19.

The V gene is TRBV5-4, the J gene TRBJ2-5; the match to TRBD2 covers 11 bases. CDR1 is SGHNT and CDR2 is YYREEE in the germline V gene (reference sequence). J gave up 3 bases and V 4 bases, and 2 bases lay outside the gene matches. The CDR3 contains 14 residues. DNA for the CDR3: TGTGCCAGCAGCCTAGCGGGGGGTGAAGAGACCCAGTACTTC. As protein: CASSLAGGEETQYF.

The rearrangement joins TRBV27 to TRBJ1-5, with TRBD1 matching over 10 bases. This CDR3 spans 14 amino acids. Germline-derived CDR1 and CDR2 are MNHEY and SMNVEV (reference sequence). V lost 7 bases, J lost 7 bases, and 7 bases stayed unmatched. The CDR3 nucleotides read TGTGCCAGCAATCGACAGGGGGCTGGGCAGCCCCAGCATTTT. Translated: CASNRQGAGQPQHF.

This clone has only a few counts. J is TRBJ2-6 and V is TRBV14; D possibly corresponds to TRBD1 (6 bases). There are 18 residues in the CDR3. V was cut by 2 bases and J by 0 bases, with 14 bases left in between. Germline CDR1 and CDR2: SGHDN and FVKESK. CDR3 in DNA: TGTGCCAGCAGCCAACATGGGACACGTTACTCTGGGGCCAACGTCCTGACTTTC. It codes for CASSQHGTRYSGANVLTF.

The chain links TRBV10-3 to TRBJ1-2, with 7 bases lining up with TRBD1. This CDR3 contains 15 residues. After removal of 6 bases from V and 3 bases from J, the junction contained 10 bases not matched to a gene. Germline-derived CDR1 and CDR2 are ENHRY and SYGVKD. This CDR3 reads CAISPTGTADYGYTF. CDR3 nucleotide sequence: TGTGCCATCAGCCCCACCGGGACAGCGGACTATGGCTACACCTTC.

This chain's CDR3 is CASSVVGSSYNEQFF. CDR3 coding DNA: TGTGCCAGCAGCGTAGTCGGGAGCTCCTACAATGAGCAGTTCTTC. This rearrangement joins TRBV9 to TRBJ2-1, with D possibly TRBD2 on 6 matching bases. The CDR3 is 15 amino acids. The germline gives CDR1 SGDLS, CDR2 YYNGEE. V lost 0 bases and J 0 bases, leaving 7 bases between the germline ends. Full variable domain (rest looked up from reference TRBV9 and TRBJ2-1): DSGVTQTPKHLITATGQRVTLRCSPRSGDLSVYWYQQSLDQGLQFLIQYYNGEERAKGNILERFSAQQFPDLHSELNLSSLELGDSALYFCASSVVGSSYNEQFFGPGTRLTVL.

The rearrangement joins TRBV7-9 to TRBJ2-1, with D possibly TRBD2 on 5 matching bases. CDR1 and CDR2 from the germline V gene are SEHNR and FQNEAQ (reference sequence). This CDR3 contains 14 residues. Trimming stripped 4 bases from V and 6 bases from J, with 13 bases between. Written as DNA, the CDR3 is TGTGCCAGCAGCTCAGGACTGTTAGTCAATGAGCAGTTCTTC. Its translation is CASSSGLLVNEQFF.

This chain links TRBV30 with TRBJ1-5; tentative D call: TRBD1 (5 bases). Germline CDR1 and CDR2: GTSNPN and SVGIG (reference sequence). Trimming left V 3 bases short and J 4 bases short, with 19 bases between. CDR3 length: 16 residues. CDR3 protein: CAWSPPLGGSNQPQHF. Written as DNA, the CDR3 is TGTGCCTGGAGCCCTCCTTTGGGGGGGTCTAATCAGCCCCAGCATTTT.

The chain combines TRBV5-5 with TRBJ1-5; TRBD1 aligns across 7 bases. This CDR3 is 15 amino acids long. Per germline, CDR1 SGHKS and CDR2 YYEKEE (reference sequence). With V trimmed by 1 base and J by 4 bases, 5 bases remained unmatched. CDR3 coding DNA: TGTGCCAGCAGCTTGTATACAGGGGTTAATCAGCCCCAGCATTTT. This translates into CASSLYTGVNQPQHF.

The chain links TRBV5-1 to TRBJ1-6; possible D gene TRBD1, 6 bases. Trimming left V 4 bases short and J 10 bases short, with 15 bases between. CDR1 and CDR2 (germline): SGHRS, YFSETQ. CDR3 size: 14 residues. CDR3 amino acids: CASSPGQRQSPLHF. CDR3 sequence (DNA): TGCGCCAGCAGCCCCGGACAGAGGCAATCACCCCTCCACTTT.

The chain couples TRBV9 to TRBJ2-2; D is ambiguous. Germline CDR1 and CDR2: SGDLS and YYNGEE. The ends were cut back, 6 bases at V and 0 bases at J, with 6 bases in the middle. The CDR3 is 13 residues long. The CDR3 DNA follows: TGTGCCAGCAACCCGGCGAACACCGGGGAGCTGTTTTTT. It specifies CASNPANTGELFF.

The V and J genes are TRBV18 and TRBJ1-5; possibly TRBD1 for D (6 bases). Per the germline V gene, CDR1 is KGHSH and CDR2 is LQKENI. This CDR3 has 16 amino acids. Between the trimmed V and J ends, which lost 3 bases and 1 base, there was a span of 13 bases. The DNA for the CDR3 is TGTGCCAGCTCACCTCCCGGGACACTGAGCAATCAGCCCCAGCATTTT. Its protein is CASSPPGTLSNQPQHF.

Of note for this clone: Within the sample, other DNA sequences also encode this same CDR3. The rearrangement joins TRBV5-5 to TRBJ1-5; D remains unclear. The germline V and J ends were trimmed by 1 base and 2 bases, with 4 bases remaining between them. The CDR3 contains 13 residues. Germline V gene data show CDR1 as SGHKS and CDR2 as YYEKEE (reference sequence). The CDR3 reads CASSLSGNQPQHF. CDR3 nucleotides: TGTGCCAGCAGCTTGTCTGGCAATCAGCCCCAGCATTTT. The full variable domain, its missing parts supplied by reference TRBV5-5 and TRBJ1-5, is DAGVTQSPTHLIKTRGQQVTLRCSPISGHKSVSWYQQVLGQGPQFIFQYYEKEERGRGNFPDRFSARQFPNYSSELNVNALLLGDSALYLCASSLSGNQPQHFGDGTRLSIL.

CDR3 sequence: CSASGGGYGYTF. The CDR3 DNA sequence: TGCAGTGCTAGTGGGGGGGGCTATGGCTACACCTTC. The rearrangement links TRBV20-1 to TRBJ1-2, with TRBD1 as a possible D gene (5 bases). Looked up from germline, CDR1 is DFQATT and CDR2 is SNEGSKA (reference sequence). V was pared by 3 bases and J by 4 bases, with 9 bases between. The length of the CDR3 is 12 residues.

The rearrangement links TRBV6-5 to TRBJ2-7; D is undetermined. CDR1 and CDR2 from the germline V gene are MNHEY and SVGAGI. Between the trimmed V and J ends, which lost 0 bases and 1 base, there was a span of 7 bases. There are 14 residues in the CDR3. The CDR3 bases are TGTGCCAGCAGTTACTCTTACAGATCCTACGAGCAGTACTTC. Translating gives CASSYSYRSYEQYF.